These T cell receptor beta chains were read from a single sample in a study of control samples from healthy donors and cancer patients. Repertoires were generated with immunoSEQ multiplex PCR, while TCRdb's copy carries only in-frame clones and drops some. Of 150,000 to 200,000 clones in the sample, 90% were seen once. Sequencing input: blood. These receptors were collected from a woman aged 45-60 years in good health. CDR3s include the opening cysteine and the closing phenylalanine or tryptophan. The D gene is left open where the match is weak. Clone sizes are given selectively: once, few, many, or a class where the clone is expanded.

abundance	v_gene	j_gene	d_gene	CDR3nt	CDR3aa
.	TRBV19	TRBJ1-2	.	TGTGCCAGTAGCGCCGGAGGAGGTAATCTCCCTGGCTACACCTTC	CASSAGGGNLPGYTF
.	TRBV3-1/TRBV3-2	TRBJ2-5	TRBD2	TGTGCCAGCAGCCAAGAAGGCTGTGGACTAGCGGAAGAGACCCAGTACTTC	CASSQEGCGLAEETQYF
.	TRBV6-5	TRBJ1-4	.	TGTGCCAGCAGTTACGGCCCGGGCGGAACACTGTTTTTT	CASSYGPGGTLFF
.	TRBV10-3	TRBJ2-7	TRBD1	TGTGCCACCGGGACAGGGGTGAAGCAGTACTTC	CATGTGVKQYF
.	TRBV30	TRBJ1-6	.	TGTGCCTGGAAGGCAGGCTTTGGATCACCCCTCCACTTT	CAWKAGFGSPLHF
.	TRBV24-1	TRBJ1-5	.	TGTGCCACCAGTGGGCGGGAGACTTATCAGCCCCAGCATTTT	CATSGRETYQPQHF
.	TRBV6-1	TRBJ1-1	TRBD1	TGTGCCAGCAGTGAACCCGGGACAGGGAATGAAGCTTTCTTT	CASSEPGTGNEAFF
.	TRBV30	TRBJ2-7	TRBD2	TGTGCCTGGCGTAGCGGGATAGCCTCCCCATCCTACGAGCAGTACTTC	CAWRSGIASPSYEQYF
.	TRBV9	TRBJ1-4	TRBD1	TGTGCCAGCAGCGTAGGGCAGGGGGCGCTGGGGGAAAAACTGTTTTTT	CASSVGQGALGEKLFF
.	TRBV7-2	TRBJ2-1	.	TGTGCCAGCAGCCCTCTTGAATGGGCTTCTTCCTACAATGAGCAGTTCTTC	CASSPLEWASSYNEQFF
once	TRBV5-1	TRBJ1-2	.	TGCGCCAGCAGCCGTCAAGAAGGAGCGGGGTATGGCTACACCTTC	CASSRQEGAGYGYTF
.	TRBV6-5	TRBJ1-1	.	TGTGCCAGCAGGACGGGGAACACTGAAGCTTTCTTT	CASRTGNTEAFF
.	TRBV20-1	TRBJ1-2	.	TGCAGTGCGCGGACCGAGGGCTACACCTTC	CSARTEGYTF
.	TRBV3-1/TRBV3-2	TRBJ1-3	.	TGTGCCAGCAGCCACCGCAGAAACACCATATATTTT	CASSHRRNTIYF
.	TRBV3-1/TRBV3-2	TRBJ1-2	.	TGTGCCAGCAGCCCAGGGACCCCAGGGTATTCGGCTGGCTACACCTTC	CASSPGTPGYSAGYTF
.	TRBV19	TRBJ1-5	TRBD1	TGTGCCAGTACGACAGGGAGGAATCAGCCCCAGCATTTT	CASTTGRNQPQHF
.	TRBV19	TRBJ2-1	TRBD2	TGTGCCACCAAGAGGACTAGCGGGGGGGGCTCCTACAATGAGCAGTTCTTC	CATKRTSGGGSYNEQFF
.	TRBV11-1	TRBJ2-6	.	TGTGCCAGCAGCACAAACTCTGGGGCCAACGTCCTGACTTTC	CASSTNSGANVLTF
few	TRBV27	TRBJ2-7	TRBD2	TGTGCCAGCAGTTTAGCGGGGGGCTACGAGCAGTACTTC	CASSLAGGYEQYF
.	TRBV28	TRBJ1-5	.	TGTGCCAGCAGTTTGATGCGGCAGGGGAGCAATCAGCCCCAGCATTTT	CASSLMRQGSNQPQHF
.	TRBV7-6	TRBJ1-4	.	TGTGCCAGCAGCTCCGGATGGGCTAATGAAAAACTGTTTTTT	CASSSGWANEKLFF
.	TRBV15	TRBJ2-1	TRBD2	TGTGCCACCAGCAGAGATGGGAACAGCGGGAGCTGGGGTGAGCAGTTCTTC	CATSRDGNSGSWGEQFF
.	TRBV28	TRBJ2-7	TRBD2	TGTGCCAGCACCCATCAGGTAGCGGGAGCCTACGAGCAGTACTTC	CASTHQVAGAYEQYF
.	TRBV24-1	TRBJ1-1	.	TGTGCCACCAGTGATCCCCGGGGCGGGGACACTGAAGCTTTCTTT	CATSDPRGGDTEAFF
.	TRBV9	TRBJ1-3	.	TGTGCCAGCAGCGGAATGTTAAGCTCTGGAAACACCATATATTTT	CASSGMLSSGNTIYF
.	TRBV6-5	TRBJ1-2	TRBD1	TGTGCCAGCAGTTACAGGGGGCTTCAAGCTAACTATGGCTACACCTTC	CASSYRGLQANYGYTF
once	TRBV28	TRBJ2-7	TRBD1	TGTGCCAGCAGTTTCGCGGGACAGGGGGTAAACGAGCAGTACTTC	CASSFAGQGVNEQYF
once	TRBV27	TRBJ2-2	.	TGTGCCAGCAGATTTAGGGGGGGCACCGGGGAGCTGTTTTTT	CASRFRGGTGELFF
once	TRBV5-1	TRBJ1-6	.	TGCGCCAGCAGCTTGGCCGGGGAGACTGTTAATTCACCCCTCCACTTT	CASSLAGETVNSPLHF
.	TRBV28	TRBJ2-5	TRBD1	TGTGCCAGCAGTTTTCAGGGGGCAAGCGAGACCCAGTACTTC	CASSFQGASETQYF
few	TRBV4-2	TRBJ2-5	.	TGTGCCAGCAGCCAAGACAGGGGTGTAGAGACCCAGTACTTC	CASSQDRGVETQYF
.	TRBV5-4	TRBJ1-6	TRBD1	TGTGCCAGCAGCTTGAGACAGGGGGATAATTCACCCCTCCACTTT	CASSLRQGDNSPLHF
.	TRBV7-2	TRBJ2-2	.	TGTGCCAGCAGCTTACTCAGGAATGCCGGGGAGCTGTTTTTT	CASSLLRNAGELFF
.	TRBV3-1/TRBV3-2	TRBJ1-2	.	TGTGCCAGCAGCCAAGGGGGGGGGCTAGCGGATGGCTACACCTTC	CASSQGGGLADGYTF
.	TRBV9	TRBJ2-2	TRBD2	TGTGCCAGCAGCGTCGGAACTAGCGGGAGGGCCGCGACCGGGGAGCTGTTTTTT	CASSVGTSGRAATGELFF
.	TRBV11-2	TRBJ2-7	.	TGTGCCAGCAGCATAGAACAGGGTGCCGAGCAGTACTTC	CASSIEQGAEQYF
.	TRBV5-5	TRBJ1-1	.	TGTGCCAGCAGCTTGTCGCCAGGAGAAGCTTTCTTT	CASSLSPGEAFF
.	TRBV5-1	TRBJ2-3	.	TGCGCCAGCAGCGACTCGGGGGCAGGACCAGATACGCAGTATTTT	CASSDSGAGPDTQYF
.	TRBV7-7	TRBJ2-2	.	TGTGCCAGCAGCTTGAACAGGGACACCGGGGAGCTGTTTTTT	CASSLNRDTGELFF
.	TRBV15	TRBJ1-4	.	TGTGCCACCAGCAGTGGAAAGGGGATCAAAGGAAAACTGTTTTTT	CATSSGKGIKGKLFF
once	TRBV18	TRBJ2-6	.	TGTGCCAGCTCGGCCGGGACATCCTCCTTTGGTGGGGCCAACGTCCTGACTTTC	CASSAGTSSFGGANVLTF
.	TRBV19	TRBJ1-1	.	TGTGCCAGTAGTATTGAGCCCCTGACCGGATCTGAAGCTTTCTTT	CASSIEPLTGSEAFF
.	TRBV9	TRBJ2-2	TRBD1	TGTGCCAGCAGCGTAGAGGGGACAGGGTCCACCGGGGAGCTGTTTTTT	CASSVEGTGSTGELFF
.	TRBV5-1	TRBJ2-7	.	TGCGCCAGCAGCTTAGGACATCCCTACGAGCAGTACTTC	CASSLGHPYEQYF
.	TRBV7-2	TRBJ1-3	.	TGTGCCAGCAGCTCCATAAGAAACACCATATATTTT	CASSSIRNTIYF
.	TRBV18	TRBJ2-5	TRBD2	TGTGCCAGCTCACCCCCACTAGCGGGAGTCCGCTCATTACAAGAGACCCAGTACTTC	CASSPPLAGVRSLQETQYF
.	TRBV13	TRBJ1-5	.	TGTGCATTAGCTGCGTCAGGTACGCTTAGCAATCAGCCCCAGCATTTT	CALAASGTLSNQPQHF
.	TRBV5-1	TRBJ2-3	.	TGCGCCAGCGGTAATCCTAGCACAGATACGCAGTATTTT	CASGNPSTDTQYF
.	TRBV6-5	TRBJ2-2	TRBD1	TGTGCCAGCAGTACGGGCAGGGGGCGGGCCGGGGAGCTGTTTTTT	CASSTGRGRAGELFF
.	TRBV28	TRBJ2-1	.	TGTGCCAGCAGTTCCTCACGACAGTCCTACAATGAGCAGTTCTTC	CASSSSRQSYNEQFF
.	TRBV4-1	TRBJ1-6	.	TGCGCCAGCAGCCAAGAAGCGGTCCGAGTTTCACCCCTCCACTTT	CASSQEAVRVSPLHF
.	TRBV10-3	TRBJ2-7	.	TGTGCCTCACAATCAACCAGCTACGAGCAGTACTTC	CASQSTSYEQYF
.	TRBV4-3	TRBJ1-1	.	TGCGCCAGCAGCCAAGAAGGGGGGAGCACTGAAGCTTTCTTT	CASSQEGGSTEAFF
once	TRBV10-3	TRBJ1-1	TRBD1	TGTGCCATCAGTGAAGCGGGACAGGGGGCACCTGAAGCTTTCTTT	CAISEAGQGAPEAFF
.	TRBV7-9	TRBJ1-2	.	TGTGCCAGCAGCTTCAGTCTCATAGGGCTGAATAACTATGGCTACACCTTC	CASSFSLIGLNNYGYTF